Below, one T cell receptor (beta chain) is given with its context. Its specificity is not known. Preparing the TCRbeta library involved the use of unique molecular identifiers. A single record per CDR3 protein comes from TCRdb applying MiXCR to the PCR reads. The sample consists of about 600,000 distinct CDR3 sequences, roughly 24% of them appearing once. This entry belongs to a study of T-cell reconstitution after alpha-beta-depleted transplantation in children. Regarding the study as a whole: Diversity and T-cell counts at one year after transplant derived mostly from new T cells. Some patients' high day-60 TCRbeta diversity was traced to surviving recipient T cells and thymic progenitors. The study reportedly traced alpha-beta T cells about two months after transplant to several hundred expanded graft clones.

The germline CDR1 and CDR2 sequences are DFQATT and SNEGSKA (reference sequence). The CDR3 loop spans 14 amino acids. Between the trimmed V and J ends, which lost 6 bases and 6 bases, there was a span of 18 bases. The V call is TRBV20-1, the J call TRBJ2-1; D might be TRBD1 (6 bases). This receptor was obtained from a boy in the first two years of life who had a stem cell transplant for acute myeloid leukemia, so the T cells may come from the graft donor. Sequencing was performed on PBMCs, mostly from graft donor cells, taken 360 days after TCRalphabeta/CD19-depleted stem cell transplant. The CDR3 sequence: CSASRGEWGNEQFF. CDR3 DNA sequence: TGCAGTGCCAGCAGGGGAGAATGGGGCAATGAGCAGTTCTTC.